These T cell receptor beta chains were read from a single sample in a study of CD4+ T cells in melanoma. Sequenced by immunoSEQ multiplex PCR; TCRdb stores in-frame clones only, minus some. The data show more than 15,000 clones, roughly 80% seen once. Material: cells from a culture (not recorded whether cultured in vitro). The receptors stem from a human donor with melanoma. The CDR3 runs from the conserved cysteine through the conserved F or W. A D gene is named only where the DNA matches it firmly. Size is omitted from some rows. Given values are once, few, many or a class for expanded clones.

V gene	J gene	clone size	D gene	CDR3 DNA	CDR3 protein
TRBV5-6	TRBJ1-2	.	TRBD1	TGTGCCAGCAGCCGGGGACAGGTTTATGGCTACACCTTC	CASSRGQVYGYTF
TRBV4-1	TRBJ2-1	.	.	TGCGCCAGCAGCCAAGCTGCCTCGCTCGTGGGGAGCTCCTACAATGAGCAGTTCTTC	CASSQAASLVGSSYNEQFF
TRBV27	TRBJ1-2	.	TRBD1	TGTGCCAGCATGCCCATGATACCGCAGGGGGGTAGGGGCTACACCTTC	CASMPMIPQGGRGYTF
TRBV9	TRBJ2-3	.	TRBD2	TGTGCCAGCAGCGTAGCTTGGGGGGGGATAGATACGCAGTATTTT	CASSVAWGGIDTQYF
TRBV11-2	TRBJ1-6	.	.	TGTGCCAGCAGCTTAGAGAAATCTTCACCCCTCCACTTT	CASSLEKSSPLHF
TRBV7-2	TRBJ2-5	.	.	TGTGCCAGCAGCTTTCGGGGAGCCCAGTACTTC	CASSFRGAQYF
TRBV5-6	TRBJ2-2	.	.	TGTGCCAGCAGCTTGGACCTCTACACCGGGGAGCTGTTTTTT	CASSLDLYTGELFF
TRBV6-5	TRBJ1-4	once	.	TGTGCCAGCAGTTACTCGATTTCGGCACGGAAACTGTTTTTT	CASSYSISARKLFF
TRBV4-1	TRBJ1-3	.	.	TGCGCCAGCAGCCAAGTTTCCCGGGGGCGGGGAAACACCATATATTTT	CASSQVSRGRGNTIYF
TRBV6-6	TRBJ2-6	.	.	TGTGCCAGCTCTGGGGCCAACGTCCTGACTTTC	CASSGANVLTF
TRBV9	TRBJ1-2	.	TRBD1	TGTGCCAGCAGCCCCTGGACAGGGAGGGGCTATGGCTACACCTTC	CASSPWTGRGYGYTF
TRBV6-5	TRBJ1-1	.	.	TGTGCCAGCCAGGAGCAGGGGCCCATGGGCACTGAAGCTTTCTTT	CASQEQGPMGTEAFF
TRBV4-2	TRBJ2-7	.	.	TGTGCCAGCAGCCAAGCAGACGGAGCCTACGAGCAGTACTTC	CASSQADGAYEQYF
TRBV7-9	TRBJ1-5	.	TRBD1	TGTGCCAGCAGCTTAGGGACAGGCTCGATCAGCAATCAGCCCCAGCATTTT	CASSLGTGSISNQPQHF
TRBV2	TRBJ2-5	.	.	TGTGCCGGGGTGGGACTTTACCAAGAGACCCAGTACTTC	CAGVGLYQETQYF
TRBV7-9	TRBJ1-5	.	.	TGTGCCAGCAGAATAAGCGACGGGCCCCAGCATTTT	CASRISDGPQHF
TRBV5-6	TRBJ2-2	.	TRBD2	TGTGCCAGCAGCTTTCAAGCGGGGGGGCTCCCAACCGGGGAGCTGTTTTTT	CASSFQAGGLPTGELFF
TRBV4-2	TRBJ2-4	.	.	TGTGCCAGCAGCCAAGAGACGGGAGTCAAAAACATTCAGTACTTC	CASSQETGVKNIQYF
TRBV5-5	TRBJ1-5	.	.	TGTGCCAGCAGCTTGAGGTTTGATCAGCCCCAGCATTTT	CASSLRFDQPQHF
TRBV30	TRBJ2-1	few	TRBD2	TGTGCCTGGACTAGCGGGGTATACAATGAGCAGTTCTTC	CAWTSGVYNEQFF
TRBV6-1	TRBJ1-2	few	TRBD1	TGTGCCAGCAGTGAGGCGGGACAGCCCTCTAACTATGGCTACACCTTC	CASSEAGQPSNYGYTF
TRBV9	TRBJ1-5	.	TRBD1	TGTGCCAGCAGCCCAGACAGGGATCAGCCCCAGCATTTT	CASSPDRDQPQHF
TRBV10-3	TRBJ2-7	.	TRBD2	TGTGCCATCAGTGAGACGGGGGGGCCGAGAACCTACGAGCAGTACTTC	CAISETGGPRTYEQYF
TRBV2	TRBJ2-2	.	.	TGTGCCAGCAGTGCACAAGCAGTGGAGAACACCGGGGAGCTGTTTTTT	CASSAQAVENTGELFF
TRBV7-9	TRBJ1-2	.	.	TGTGCCAGCAGCGAAACGGAGAGAAATGGCTACACCTTC	CASSETERNGYTF
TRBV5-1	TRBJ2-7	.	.	TGCGCCAGCAGCTACCAAGGGGGGGCCTTTTACGAGCAGTACTTC	CASSYQGGAFYEQYF
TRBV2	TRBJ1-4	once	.	TGTGCCAGCATCCCTGCCCCAGCCCAAAGTGAAAAACTGTTTTTT	CASIPAPAQSEKLFF
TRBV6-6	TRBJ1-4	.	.	TGTGCCAGCAGTCCCAAAAACAGGTACTCCCAGGAAAAACTGTTTTTT	CASSPKNRYSQEKLFF